The 14 T cell receptor beta chains presented below share a single source sample, sequenced in a study of cytomegalovirus exposure and HLA in healthy donors. The study ran its PCR with 60 Vbeta and 13 Jbeta primers. Method: immunoSEQ multiplex PCR; TCRdb's copy keeps in-frame clones and lacks some. This repertoire includes tens of thousands of clones. Material: PBMCs. The receptors originated from a man in his fifties or sixties in good health and CMV-seronegative.

This rearrangement joins TRBV7-6 to TRBJ2-2, with D possibly matching TRBD1 (6 bases). Trimming shortened V by 5 bases and J by 3 bases, and 16 bases separated the two germline ends. Germline CDR1 and CDR2: SGHVS and FNYEAQ. CDR3 size: 16 residues. The CDR3 coding sequence is TGTGCCAGCAGCCAAGGTCACAGGGCGGACACCGGGGAGCTGTTTTTT. Its translation is CASSQGHRADTGELFF.

The V and J genes are TRBV27 and TRBJ2-1, with TRBD2 as a possible D gene (6 bases). This CDR3 has 12 amino acids. Germline values: CDR1 MNHEY, CDR2 SMNVEV (reference sequence). V lost 5 bases and J lost 10, with 12 bases in between. The CDR3 loop reads CASSTTGVEQFF. The CDR3 region has the DNA TGTGCCAGCAGTACAACGGGGGTGGAGCAGTTCTTC.

The J gene is TRBJ2-7, the V gene TRBV27, with 11 bases matching TRBD2. Germline V gene sequence: CDR1 MNHEY, CDR2 SMNVEV (reference sequence). The CDR3 contains 17 residues. V gave up 6 bases and J gave up 2 bases; unmatched junction bases: 12. The CDR3 coding sequence is TGTGCCAGCAGCCATTTCCTACTAGCGGGGGTTACCTACGAGCAGTACTTC. Translating gives CASSHFLLAGVTYEQYF.

V usage is TRBV6-5 and J usage is TRBJ2-1; 8 bases match TRBD1. V lost 1 base, J lost 7 bases, and 9 bases stayed unmatched. Germline V gives CDR1 MNHEY, CDR2 SVGAGI. This CDR3 spans 16 amino acids. CDR3 sequence: CASSYLRDRGKNEQFF. CDR3 bases: TGTGCCAGCAGTTACTTACGAGACAGGGGTAAGAATGAGCAGTTCTTC.

V usage is TRBV9 and J usage is TRBJ2-3, with no clear D. The ends were cut back, 0 bases at V and 2 bases at J, with 7 bases in the middle. The CDR3 contains 14 residues. Germline V gives CDR1 SGDLS, CDR2 YYNGEE. Here the CDR3 DNA reads TGTGCCAGCAGCGTAGGGCTTTTCACAGATACGCAGTATTTT. Amino acid sequence: CASSVGLFTDTQYF. Filled out from reference TRBV9 and TRBJ2-3, the complete variable domain reads DSGVTQTPKHLITATGQRVTLRCSPRSGDLSVYWYQQSLDQGLQFLIQYYNGEERAKGNILERFSAQQFPDLHSELNLSSLELGDSALYFCASSVGLFTDTQYFGPGTRLTVL.

The V call is TRBV4-1, the J call TRBJ2-2; maybe TRBD2 (6 bases). Trimming pared 1 base from V and 5 bases from J, leaving 8 bases between. The CDR3 has 14 amino acids. The germline V gene encodes CDR1 MGHRA and CDR2 YSYEKL. CDR3: CASSQVGGTGELFF. DNA of the CDR3: TGCGCCAGCAGCCAAGTGGGGGGTACCGGGGAGCTGTTTTTT.

The chain employs TRBV27 and TRBJ1-1, with D possibly TRBD1 on 6 matching bases. The length of the CDR3 is 12 residues. Germline assignment: CDR1 MNHEY and CDR2 SMNVEV (reference sequence). The CDR3 reads CATKRGGTEAFF. The CDR3 DNA reads as TGTGCGACGAAGAGGGGGGGCACTGAAGCTTTCTTT.

The chain links TRBV5-1 to TRBJ2-5; the D is unclear. The CDR3 consists of 13 residues. The germline CDR1 and CDR2 sequences are SGHRS and YFSETQ. Trimming left V 4 bases short and J 1 base short, with 8 bases between. The CDR3 DNA sequence: TGCGCCAGCAGCGCCGGGTCCCAAGAGACCCAGTACTTC. It specifies CASSAGSQETQYF.

The V and J genes are TRBV19 and TRBJ2-1; 10 positions agree with TRBD2. In germline, CDR1 is LNHDA, CDR2 SQIVND (reference sequence). J gave up 9 bases and V 8 bases, and 7 bases lay outside the gene matches. The CDR3 has 13 amino acids. The CDR3 nucleotides read TGTGCCAGTGGAGCGGGGGGGCATTTTGAGCAGTTCTTC. Translating gives CASGAGGHFEQFF.

This sequence joins TRBV9 and TRBJ2-7, with TRBD2 matching over 9 bases. The CDR3 length is 16 residues. CDR1 and CDR2 (germline): SGDLS, YYNGEE. J gave up 1 base and V 0 bases, and 5 bases lay outside the gene matches. CDR3 sequence: CASSVGSGGLSYEQYF. The CDR3 region has the DNA TGTGCCAGCAGCGTAGGTAGCGGGGGTCTTTCCTACGAGCAGTACTTC.

The CDR3 DNA reads as TGCGCCAGCAGCCAAGAAGGGACAGATAGGTACGAGCAGTACTTC. The encoded protein is CASSQEGTDRYEQYF. The chain couples TRBV4-1 to TRBJ2-7, with 7 bases aligning to TRBD1. J was trimmed by 4 bases and V by 0 bases; bases with no gene match: 6. The V gene's germline CDR1 is MGHRA and CDR2 YSYEKL. The CDR3 totals 15 residues.

V and J are TRBV11-2 and TRBJ2-7; TRBD1 matches 12 bases. Germline lookup yields CDR1 SGHAT and CDR2 FQNNGV. The CDR3 is made up of 16 amino acids. Trimming took 0 bases from V and 5 from J; bases not matched to a gene: 5. DNA for the CDR3: TGTGCCAGCAGCTTAGATCGGGGGACAGGGGGCGACGAGCAGTACTTC. It codes for CASSLDRGTGGDEQYF.

V is TRBV7-2 and J is TRBJ1-2; 10 nucleotides agree with TRBD1. This CDR3 has 13 amino acids. With 4 bases clipped from V and 7 bases from J, the junction kept 3 bases outside the gene matches. Germline V CDR1 and CDR2: SGHTA, FQGNSA. DNA for the CDR3: TGTGCCAGCAGCTCGACAGGGGGCGGTGGCTACACCTTC. Its protein product is CASSSTGGGGYTF.

This CDR3 reads CASSLVGGGNQPQHF. The CDR3 bases are TGTGCCAGCAGTTTAGTAGGGGGGGGCAATCAGCCCCAGCATTTT. The chain recombines TRBV28 with TRBJ1-5, with D perhaps matching TRBD1 (6 bases). There are 15 residues in the CDR3. Per the germline V gene, CDR1 is MDHEN and CDR2 is SYDVKM. V was shortened by 2 bases and J by 2 bases, with 10 bases between the two germline ends.